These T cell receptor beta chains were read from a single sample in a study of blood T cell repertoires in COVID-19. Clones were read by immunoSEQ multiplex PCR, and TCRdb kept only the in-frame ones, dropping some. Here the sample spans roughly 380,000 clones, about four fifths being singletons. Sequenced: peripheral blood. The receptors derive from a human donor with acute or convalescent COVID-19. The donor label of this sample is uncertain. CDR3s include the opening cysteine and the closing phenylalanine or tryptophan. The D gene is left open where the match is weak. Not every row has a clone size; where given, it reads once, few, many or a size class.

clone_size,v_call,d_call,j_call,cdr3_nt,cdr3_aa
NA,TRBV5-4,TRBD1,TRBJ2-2,TGTGCCAGCAGCGCCAGGATAGGGACAGGAACTAGGGAGCTGTTTTTT,CASSARIGTGTRELFF
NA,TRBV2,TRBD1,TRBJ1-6,TGTGCCAGCAAACTAAGCCAGGGGGCTCTTAATTCACCCCTCCACTTT,CASKLSQGALNSPLHF
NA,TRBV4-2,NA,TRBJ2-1,TGTGCCAGCAGCCAACCTGAGGGGGGGCCCTCCCCCTACAATGAGCAGTTCTTC,CASSQPEGGPSPYNEQFF
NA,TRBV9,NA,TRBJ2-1,TGTGCCAGCAGCCGCTCGACTAGTTTCCAGAATGAGCAGTTCTTC,CASSRSTSFQNEQFF
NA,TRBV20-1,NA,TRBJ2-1,TGCAGTGCTAGTTACTCGGACTTTGCCTACAATGAGCAGTTCTTC,CSASYSDFAYNEQFF
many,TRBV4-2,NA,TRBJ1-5,TGTGCCAGCAGCCAAGAAACGGGAGAGGGAATCCAGCCCCAGCATTTT,CASSQETGEGIQPQHF
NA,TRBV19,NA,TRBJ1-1,TGTGCCACCTCCCGGGAGGGGCTGGAGGCTTTCTTT,CATSREGLEAFF
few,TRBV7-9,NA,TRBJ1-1,TGTGCCAGCAGCTTAGGTGGAGCTATGAACACTGAAGCTTTCTTT,CASSLGGAMNTEAFF
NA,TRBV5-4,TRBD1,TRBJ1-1,TGTGCCAGCAGCTCCCAAGGGTGGGGACAGGGAGAGGGAGCTTTCTTT,CASSSQGWGQGEGAFF
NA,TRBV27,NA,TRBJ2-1,TGTGCCAGCAGTCTGGGGGGGCCGTACAATGAGCAGTTCTTC,CASSLGGPYNEQFF
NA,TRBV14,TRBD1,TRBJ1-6,TGTGCCAGCAGCCAAACCACCGGGACAGGGGGCATTAGGGCCAATTCACCCCTCCACTTT,CASSQTTGTGGIRANSPLHF
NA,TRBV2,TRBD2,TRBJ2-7,TGTGCCAGCGGCGCTAGCGGGAGATACGAGCAGTACTTC,CASGASGRYEQYF
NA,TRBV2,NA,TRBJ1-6,TGTGCCAGCAGAGAACACGGAGGGAATTCACCCCTCCACTTT,CASREHGGNSPLHF
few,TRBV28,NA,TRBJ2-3,TGTGCCAGCAGCCCTTACACAGATACGCAGTATTTT,CASSPYTDTQYF
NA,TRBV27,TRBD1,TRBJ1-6,TGTGCCAGCAGTCCCTCCCACGGGACAGCTAATTCACCCCTCCACTTT,CASSPSHGTANSPLHF
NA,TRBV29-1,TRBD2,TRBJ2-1,TGCAGCGTTGACTCCAGCGGGGCCTACAATGAGCAGTTCTTC,CSVDSSGAYNEQFF
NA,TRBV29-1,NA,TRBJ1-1,TGCAGCGTGCAGGGGAGGGGGTACACTGAAGCTTTCTTT,CSVQGRGYTEAFF
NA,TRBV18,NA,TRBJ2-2,TGTGCCAGCTCACCAACTCAACAGGCGAACACCGGGGAGCTGTTTTTT,CASSPTQQANTGELFF
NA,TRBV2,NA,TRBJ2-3,TGTGCCAGCAGTGATGACGGGGGGCCTCAGTATTTT,CASSDDGGPQYF
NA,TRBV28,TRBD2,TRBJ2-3,TGTGCCAGCAGTTTTTCGACTAGCGGGAGGCTGGATACGCAGTATTTT,CASSFSTSGRLDTQYF
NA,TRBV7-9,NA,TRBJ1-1,TGTGCCAGCAGCCAATCCCTAGGCAGAGACAGCATGAACACTGAAGCTTTCTTT,CASSQSLGRDSMNTEAFF
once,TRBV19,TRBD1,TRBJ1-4,TGTGCCAGTACGGACAGGGTAAGAGGTGAAAAACTGTTTTTT,CASTDRVRGEKLFF
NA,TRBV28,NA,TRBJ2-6,TGTGCCAGCAGCCGCGGTACGAGGTCTGGGGCCAACGTCCTGACTTTC,CASSRGTRSGANVLTF
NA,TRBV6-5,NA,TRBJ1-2,TGTGCCAGCAGTTACGTGGCAAGACGTGGTACTAATGGCTACACCTTC,CASSYVARRGTNGYTF
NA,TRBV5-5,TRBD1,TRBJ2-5,TGTGCCAGCAGCTTGACAGGGGGATTCCAAGAGACCCAGTACTTC,CASSLTGGFQETQYF
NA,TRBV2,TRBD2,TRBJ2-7,TGTGCCAGCCGCCTATTGCTAGCGGGAGTACACGAGCAGTACTTC,CASRLLLAGVHEQYF
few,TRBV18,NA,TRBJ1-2,TGTGCCAGCTCACCACCGGACAGCTCCCTTAACTATGGCTACACCTTC,CASSPPDSSLNYGYTF
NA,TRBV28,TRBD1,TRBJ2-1,TGTGCCAGCAGACAGGGGAGCTCCTACAATGAGCAGTTCTTC,CASRQGSSYNEQFF
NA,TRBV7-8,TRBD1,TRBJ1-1,TGTGCCAGCAGATATACGACAGGGGCGGCTGAAGCTTTCTTT,CASRYTTGAAEAFF
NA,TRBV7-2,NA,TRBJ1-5,TGTGCCAGCAGCTTAGTAGGCGGCAGCCCCAATCAGCCCCAGCATTTT,CASSLVGGSPNQPQHF
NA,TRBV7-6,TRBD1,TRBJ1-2,TGTGCCAGCAGCTTAGGGGCAGGGGGCCCCTCGGAGGCAGGCTACACCTTC,CASSLGAGGPSEAGYTF
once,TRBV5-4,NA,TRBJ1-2,TGTGCCAGCAGCCAAAGGGAGGGTGCCTATGGCTACACCTTC,CASSQREGAYGYTF
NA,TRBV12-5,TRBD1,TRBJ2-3,TGTGCTAGTGGTGGGAACGGACAGGTGGGCCGGAATACGCAGTATTTT,CASGGNGQVGRNTQYF